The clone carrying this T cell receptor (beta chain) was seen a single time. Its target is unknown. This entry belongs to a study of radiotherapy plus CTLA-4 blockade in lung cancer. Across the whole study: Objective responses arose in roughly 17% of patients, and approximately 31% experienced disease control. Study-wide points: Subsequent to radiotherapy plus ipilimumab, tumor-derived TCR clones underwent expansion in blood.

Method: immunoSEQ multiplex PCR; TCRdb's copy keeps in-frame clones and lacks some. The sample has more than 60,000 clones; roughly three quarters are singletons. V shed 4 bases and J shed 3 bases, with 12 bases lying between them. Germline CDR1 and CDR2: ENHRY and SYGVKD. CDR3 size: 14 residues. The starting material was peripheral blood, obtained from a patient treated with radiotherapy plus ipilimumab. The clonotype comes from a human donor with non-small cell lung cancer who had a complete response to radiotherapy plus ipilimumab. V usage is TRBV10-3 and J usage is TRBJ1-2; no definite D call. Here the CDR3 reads CAISAGISDYGYTF. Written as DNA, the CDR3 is TGTGCCATCAGTGCGGGGATTTCGGACTATGGCTACACCTTC.